This note documents a single TCR beta chain sequence. Relative to its sample, this clonotype is medium-sized (0.01 to 0.1%). It has no known antigen specificity. No much larger clone exists at a distance of one base, and base qualities are not known. The method behind the library was 5' RACE. TCRdb names NextSeq 500 as the instrument used. To allow correction of PCR and sequencing errors, the TCR library protocol tagged every TCR cDNA molecule with a unique molecular identifier. As for how the authors treated the data: TCR identification, UMI-based error correction and CDR3 extraction were performed with Decombinator tools. TCRs above a frequency of 2 per 1,000, corresponding to the top 1% of the tumor frequency distribution, were defined as expanded. Expanded tumor TCRs statistically deemed absent (corrected P<0.05) from at least one tumor region were classed as regional, and all other expanded tumor TCRs were classed as ubiquitous. Each repertoire was subsampled 100 times to 5,000 TCRs, after which Renyi diversity was computed with the R vegan package. CDR3 similarity networks were constructed using string-kernel similarity of amino acid triplets, with links drawn between CDR3s whose pairwise similarity was above 0.82. TCRdb ran its own pipeline on the public reads, namely fastp trimming at Q25 and MiXCR clone calling, and kept in-frame beta chains. Every entry covers one CDR3 protein and lists the most common genes and DNA from its rows. The V and J calls were determined by TCRdb, not by the authors. The sample table holds roughly 3,000 distinct CDR3 sequences, of which around 6% were seen once. About a tenth of the sample goes to the ten largest clones.

The time point label for this specimen denotes: sample taken at primary tumor resection. The donors were 60 to 80 patients from the lung TRACERx cohort who had early-stage, untreated non-small cell lung cancer. TCR sequencing used whole RNA extracted from tumor and nontumor lung tissue, or from cryopreserved PBMC samples, without cell sorting. Patients were selected for TCR sequencing only if sufficient RNA was available from at least two tumor regions. Before being selected, tumor and adjacent nontumor lung specimens were reviewed by a lung pathologist. The V and J ends are trimmed by 4 bases and 2 bases, leaving 8 bases between them. The CDR3 covers 13 residues, taking in both the cysteine and the phenylalanine. Of the read, only the CDR3 DNA is kept; its 39 bases are in frame from base 1. The germline V gene (reference sequence) specifies MNHNY as CDR1 and SVGAGI as CDR2. This specimen belongs to a study of spatial heterogeneity in lung cancer (dated by TCRdb to between 2018 and 2021). Study-wide context: Beta-chain transcripts were consistently detected in greater numbers than alpha-chain transcripts, which likely reflects a higher abundance of beta-chain transcripts. In tumor regions, TCR transcript counts showed a strong correlation with a T cell transcriptional module score from matched bulk RNA-seq. In the raw uncorrected reads, each unique combination of TCR and UMI appeared on average more than ten times. The study quantitatively compared TCR alpha and beta repertoires across multiple tumor regions, matched nontumor lung and blood in non-small cell lung cancer. The study linked features of the TCR repertoire to counts of nonsynonymous mutations, which were determined by whole-exome sequencing of tumor tissue. At surgery, both alpha and beta chains were TCR-sequenced in over 200 tumor regions, fewer than 65 matched nontumor lung samples and some 60 PBMC samples.

Broader findings and caveats from the paper: The tumor nonsynonymous mutation count correlated with the number of expanded intratumoral alpha and beta TCRs. Additional single-cell paired TCR alpha and beta sequencing was considered necessary to confirm, at a functional level, the hypothesis that regional TCRs recognize regional mutations. TCR-seq coverage of tumor T cells was estimated at only about 7% for alpha chains and about 14% for beta chains. Counts of ubiquitous and regional expanded TCRs correlated with counts of ubiquitous and regional nonsynonymous mutations, respectively.

Sequences were derived from lung tumor tissue, sampled at surgery. The receptor was isolated from a male donor with early-stage non-small cell lung cancer. Rearrangement joined TRBV6-6 to TRBJ1-2; perhaps TRBD1 is the D gene, with 6 bases matching. The nucleotides read TGTGCCAGCAGTTCCGACAGGAACTATGGCTACACCTTC. Translated, it gives CASSSDRNYGYTF.